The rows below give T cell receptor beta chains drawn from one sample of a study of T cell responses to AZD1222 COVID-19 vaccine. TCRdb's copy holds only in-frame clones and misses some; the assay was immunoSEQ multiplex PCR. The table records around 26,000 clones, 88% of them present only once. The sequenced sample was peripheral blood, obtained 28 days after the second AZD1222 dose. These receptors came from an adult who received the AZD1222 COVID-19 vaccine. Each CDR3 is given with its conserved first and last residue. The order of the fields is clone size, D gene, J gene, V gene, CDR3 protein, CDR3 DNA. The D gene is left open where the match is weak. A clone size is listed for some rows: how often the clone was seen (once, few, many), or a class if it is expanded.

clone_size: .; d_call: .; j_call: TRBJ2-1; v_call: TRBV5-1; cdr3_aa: CASSLVAGGRGEQFF; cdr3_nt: TGCGCCAGCAGCTTGGTAGCAGGCGGCCGGGGTGAGCAGTTCTTC
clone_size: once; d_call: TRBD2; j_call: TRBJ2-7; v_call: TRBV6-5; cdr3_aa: CASSYSGLAPYEQYF; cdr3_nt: TGTGCCAGCAGTTACAGTGGACTAGCGCCCTACGAGCAGTACTTC
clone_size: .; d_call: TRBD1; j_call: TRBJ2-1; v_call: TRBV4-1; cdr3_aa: CASSQRTGTYNEQFF; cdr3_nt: TGCGCCAGCAGCCAAAGGACAGGGACCTACAATGAGCAGTTCTTC
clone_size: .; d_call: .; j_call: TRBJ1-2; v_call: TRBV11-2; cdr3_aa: CASSAERTYGYTF; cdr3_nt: TGTGCCAGCAGCGCAGAGAGAACGTATGGCTACACCTTC
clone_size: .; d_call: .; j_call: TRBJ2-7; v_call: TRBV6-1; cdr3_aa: CASSEQGGRYEQYF; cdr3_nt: TGTGCCAGCAGTGAACAGGGGGGACGTTACGAGCAGTACTTC
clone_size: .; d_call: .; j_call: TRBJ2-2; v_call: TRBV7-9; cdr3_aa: CASSRELNTGELFF; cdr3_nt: TGTGCCAGCAGCCGGGAACTGAACACCGGGGAGCTGTTTTTT
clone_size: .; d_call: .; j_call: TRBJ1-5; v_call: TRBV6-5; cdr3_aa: CASTLSGGSNQPQHF; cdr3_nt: TGTGCCAGCACCCTGTCCGGAGGGAGCAATCAGCCCCAGCATTTT
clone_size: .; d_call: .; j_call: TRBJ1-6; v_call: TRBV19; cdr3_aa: CASSTAQGANSPLHF; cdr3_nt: TGTGCCAGTAGTACGGCGCAGGGCGCTAATTCACCCCTCCACTTT
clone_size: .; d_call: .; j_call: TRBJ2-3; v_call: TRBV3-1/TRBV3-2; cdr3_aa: CASSRGTAADTQYF; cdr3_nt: TGTGCCAGCAGCCGAGGGACTGCTGCAGATACGCAGTATTTT
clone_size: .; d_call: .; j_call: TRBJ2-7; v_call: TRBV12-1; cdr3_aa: CASSKIRGRTYEQYF; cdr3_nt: TGTGCCAGCAGTAAAATAAGGGGGCGGACCTACGAGCAGTACTTC
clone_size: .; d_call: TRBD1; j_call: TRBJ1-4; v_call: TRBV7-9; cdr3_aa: CASSDQTGRNEKLFF; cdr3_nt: TGTGCCAGCAGCGATCAGACAGGGCGAAATGAAAAACTGTTTTTT
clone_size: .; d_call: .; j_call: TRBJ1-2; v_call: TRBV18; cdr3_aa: CASSPPWGNYGYTF; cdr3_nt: TGTGCCAGCTCACCACCCTGGGGAAACTATGGCTACACCTTC
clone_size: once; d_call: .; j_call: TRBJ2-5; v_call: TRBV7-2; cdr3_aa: CASSRGAGQETQYF; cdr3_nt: TGTGCCAGCAGCCGGGGGGCGGGACAAGAGACCCAGTACTTC
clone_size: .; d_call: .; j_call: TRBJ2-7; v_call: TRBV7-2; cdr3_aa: CASSLEGRASYEQYF; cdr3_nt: TGTGCCAGCAGCTTAGAAGGCAGGGCCTCCTACGAGCAGTACTTC
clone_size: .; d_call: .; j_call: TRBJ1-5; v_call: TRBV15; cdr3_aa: CATSRIGGSNQPQHF; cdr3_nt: TGTGCCACCAGCAGAATAGGGGGGAGCAATCAGCCCCAGCATTTT
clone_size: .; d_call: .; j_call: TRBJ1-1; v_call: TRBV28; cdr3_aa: CASSLPGQTHYGAFF; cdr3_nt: TGTGCCAGCAGTTTACCGGGACAAACCCACTATGGAGCTTTCTTT
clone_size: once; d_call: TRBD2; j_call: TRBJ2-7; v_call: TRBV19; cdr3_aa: CASSIGGAYEQYF; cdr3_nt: TGTGCCAGTAGTATCGGGGGGGCGTACGAGCAGTACTTC
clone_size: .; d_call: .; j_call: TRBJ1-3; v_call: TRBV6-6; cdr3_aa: CATQPGTTGNTIYF; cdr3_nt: TGTGCCACCCAGCCCGGGACAACGGGAAACACCATATATTTT
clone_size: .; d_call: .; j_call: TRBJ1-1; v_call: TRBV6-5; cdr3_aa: CASSLFDGGSTEAFF; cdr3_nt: TGTGCCAGCAGTCTTTTTGACGGGGGCAGTACTGAAGCTTTCTTT
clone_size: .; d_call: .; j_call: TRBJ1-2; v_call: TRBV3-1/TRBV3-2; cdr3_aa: CASSPKGGAGYTF; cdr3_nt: TGTGCCAGCAGCCCCAAGGGGGGGGCTGGCTACACCTTC
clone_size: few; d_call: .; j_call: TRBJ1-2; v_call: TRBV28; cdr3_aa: CASSLPQGVGGYTF; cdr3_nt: TGTGCCAGCAGTTTACCCCAGGGAGTGGGTGGCTACACCTTC
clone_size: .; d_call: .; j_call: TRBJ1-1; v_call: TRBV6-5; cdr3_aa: CASSYGGAMNTEAFF; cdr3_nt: TGTGCCAGCAGTTACGGGGGGGCCATGAACACTGAAGCTTTCTTT
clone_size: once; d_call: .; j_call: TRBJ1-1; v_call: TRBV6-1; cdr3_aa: CASSEPADVAFF; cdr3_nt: TGTGCCAGCAGTGAACCGGCAGACGTGGCTTTCTTT
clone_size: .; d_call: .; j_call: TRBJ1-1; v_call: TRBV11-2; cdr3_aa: CASSLAGSSAAFF; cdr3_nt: TGTGCCAGCAGCCTAGCCGGGTCTTCAGCCGCTTTCTTT
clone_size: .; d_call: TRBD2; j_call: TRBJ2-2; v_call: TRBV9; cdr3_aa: CASSADLAGVTGELFF; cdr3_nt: TGTGCCAGCAGCGCCGACCTTGCGGGGGTCACCGGGGAGCTGTTTTTT
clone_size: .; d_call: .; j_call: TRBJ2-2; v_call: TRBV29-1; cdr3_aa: CSAGGVAGELFF; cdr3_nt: TGCAGCGCTGGAGGGGTCGCCGGGGAGCTGTTTTTT
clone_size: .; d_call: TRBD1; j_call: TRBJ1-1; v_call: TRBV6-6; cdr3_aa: CASSPGQGANREAFF; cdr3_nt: TGTGCCAGCAGCCCCGGACAGGGGGCCAACCGTGAAGCTTTCTTT
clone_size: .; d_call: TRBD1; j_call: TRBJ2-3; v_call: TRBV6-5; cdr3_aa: CASRGGQAVDTQYF; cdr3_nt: TGTGCCAGCAGGGGCGGACAGGCCGTGGATACGCAGTATTTT
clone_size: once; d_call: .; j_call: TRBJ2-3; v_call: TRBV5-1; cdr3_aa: CASSLEVGGGSTDTQYF; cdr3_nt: TGCGCCAGCAGCTTGGAGGTCGGCGGAGGGTCTACAGATACGCAGTATTTT
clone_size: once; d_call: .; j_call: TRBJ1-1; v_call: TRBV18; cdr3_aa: CASSPGGALRTEAFF; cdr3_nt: TGTGCCAGCTCACCCGGAGGGGCTTTGAGGACTGAAGCTTTCTTT
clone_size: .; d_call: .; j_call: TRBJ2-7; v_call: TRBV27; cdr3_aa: CASSLARGPYEQYF; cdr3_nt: TGTGCCAGCAGTTTAGCACGGGGTCCCTACGAGCAGTACTTC
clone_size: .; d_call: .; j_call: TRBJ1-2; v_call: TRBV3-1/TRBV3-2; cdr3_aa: CASNLRGGSLYGYTF; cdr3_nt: TGTGCCAGCAACTTACGGGGAGGAAGCCTCTATGGCTACACCTTC
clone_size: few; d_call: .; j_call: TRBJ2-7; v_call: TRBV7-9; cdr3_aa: CASSLRGDMVYEQYF; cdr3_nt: TGTGCCAGCAGCCTACGGGGGGACATGGTATACGAGCAGTACTTC
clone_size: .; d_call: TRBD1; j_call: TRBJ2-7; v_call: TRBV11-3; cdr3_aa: CASSFGQGYEQYF; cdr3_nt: TGTGCCAGCAGCTTTGGACAGGGGTACGAGCAGTACTTC
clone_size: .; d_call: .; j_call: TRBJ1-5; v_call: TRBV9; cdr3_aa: CASSVGPRNQPQHF; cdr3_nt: TGTGCCAGCAGCGTAGGCCCTCGCAATCAGCCCCAGCATTTT
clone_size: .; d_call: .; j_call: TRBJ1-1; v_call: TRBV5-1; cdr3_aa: CASSLAGGNTEAFF; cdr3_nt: TGCGCCAGCAGCTTGGCCGGAGGTAACACTGAAGCTTTCTTT
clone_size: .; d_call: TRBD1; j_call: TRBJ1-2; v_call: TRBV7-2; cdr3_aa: CASSSDRGSYGYTF; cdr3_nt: TGTGCCAGCAGCTCGGACAGGGGGAGCTATGGCTACACCTTC
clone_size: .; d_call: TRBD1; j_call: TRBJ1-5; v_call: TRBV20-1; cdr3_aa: CSASSGTGAVNQPQHF; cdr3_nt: TGCAGTGCTAGTTCCGGGACAGGGGCCGTCAATCAGCCCCAGCATTTT
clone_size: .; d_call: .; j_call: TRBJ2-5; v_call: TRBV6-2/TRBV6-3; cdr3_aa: CASSYEGSSETQYF; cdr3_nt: TGTGCCAGCAGTTATGAGGGGTCTTCAGAGACCCAGTACTTC
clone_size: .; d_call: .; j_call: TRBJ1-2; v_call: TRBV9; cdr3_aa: CASSVNTGNYGYTF; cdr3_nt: TGTGCCAGCAGCGTGAACACGGGGAACTATGGCTACACCTTC
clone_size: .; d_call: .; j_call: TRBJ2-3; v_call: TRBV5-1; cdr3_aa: CASSRSGASTDTQYF; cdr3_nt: TGCGCCAGCAGCAGGTCAGGGGCTAGCACAGATACGCAGTATTTT
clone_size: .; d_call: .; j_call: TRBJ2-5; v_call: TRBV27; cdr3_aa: CASSPRDGGLGTQYF; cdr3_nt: TGTGCCAGCAGTCCCCGGGACGGCGGCCTAGGGACCCAGTACTTC
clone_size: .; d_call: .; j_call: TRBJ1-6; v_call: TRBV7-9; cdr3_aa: CASSSAGDTSPLHF; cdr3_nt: TGTGCCAGCAGCTCAGCGGGTGATACTTCACCCCTCCACTTT
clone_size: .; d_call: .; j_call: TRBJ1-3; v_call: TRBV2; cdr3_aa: CASKPQSGSNTIYF; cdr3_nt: TGTGCCAGTAAACCCCAGTCGGGGTCTAACACCATATATTTT